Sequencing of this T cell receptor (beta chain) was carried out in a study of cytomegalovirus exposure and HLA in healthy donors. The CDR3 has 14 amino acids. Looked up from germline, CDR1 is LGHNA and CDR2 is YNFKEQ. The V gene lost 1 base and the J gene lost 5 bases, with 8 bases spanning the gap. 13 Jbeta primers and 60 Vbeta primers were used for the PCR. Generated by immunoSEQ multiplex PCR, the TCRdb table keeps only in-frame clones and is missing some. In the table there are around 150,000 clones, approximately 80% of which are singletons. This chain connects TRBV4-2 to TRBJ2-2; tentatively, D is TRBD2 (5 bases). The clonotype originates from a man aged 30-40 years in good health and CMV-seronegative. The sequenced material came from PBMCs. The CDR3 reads CASSQGGLTGELFF. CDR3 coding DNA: TGTGCCAGCAGCCAAGGAGGGCTTACCGGGGAGCTGTTTTTT.